This TCR beta chain comes out of a study of beta chain features in type 1 diabetes. Cells sorted by CD45RO/CCR7/CD25/CD127/CD95/CD27 comprised CD4+ naive, central memory, regulatory and stem cell-like memory cells. The CDR3 runs 15 residues. CDR1 is SGHTA and CDR2 is FQGNSA in the germline V gene. Trimming pared 5 bases from V and 8 bases from J, leaving 21 bases between. Expressed TCRB transcripts were sequenced because the entire RNA isolate underwent reverse transcription. The data were produced by immunoSEQ multiplex PCR, yet TCRdb's version contains in-frame clones alone and is incomplete. The sample holds tens of thousands of clones, approximately 51% seen once.

The sequencing input was stem cell memory CD4+ T cells from blood. This rearrangement joins TRBV7-2 to TRBJ1-2; tentative D call: TRBD1 (5 bases). The source is a woman younger than 45 in good health. As DNA, the CDR3 is TGTGCCAGCAGCCCCGCTGATTTTAGGGGCGGCGGCTACACCTTC. Its protein product is CASSPADFRGGGYTF.